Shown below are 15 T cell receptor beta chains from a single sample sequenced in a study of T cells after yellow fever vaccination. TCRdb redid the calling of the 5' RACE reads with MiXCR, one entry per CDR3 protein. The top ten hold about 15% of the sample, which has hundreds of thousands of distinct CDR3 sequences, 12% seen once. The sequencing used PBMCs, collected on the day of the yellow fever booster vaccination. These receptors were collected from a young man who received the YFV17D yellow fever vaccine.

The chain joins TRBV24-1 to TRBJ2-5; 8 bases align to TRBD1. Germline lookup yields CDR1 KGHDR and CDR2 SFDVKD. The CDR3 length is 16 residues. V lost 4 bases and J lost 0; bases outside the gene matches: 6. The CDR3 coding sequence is TGTGCCACCAGTGACCAAGGACAGGGAAACCAAGAGACCCAGTACTTC. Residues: CATSDQGQGNQETQYF.

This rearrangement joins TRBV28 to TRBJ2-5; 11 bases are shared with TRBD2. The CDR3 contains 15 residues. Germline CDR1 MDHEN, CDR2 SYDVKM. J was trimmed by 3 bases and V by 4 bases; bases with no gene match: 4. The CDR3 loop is CASSSPGLAEETQYF. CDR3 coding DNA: TGTGCCAGCAGTTCCCCGGGACTAGCGGAAGAGACCCAGTACTTC.

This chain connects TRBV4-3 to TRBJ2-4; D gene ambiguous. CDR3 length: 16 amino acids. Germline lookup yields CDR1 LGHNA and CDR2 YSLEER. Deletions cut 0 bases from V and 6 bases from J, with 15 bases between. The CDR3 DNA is TGCGCCAGCAGCCAAGATCTACTGAGGACCACAAACATTCAGTACTTC. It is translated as CASSQDLLRTTNIQYF.

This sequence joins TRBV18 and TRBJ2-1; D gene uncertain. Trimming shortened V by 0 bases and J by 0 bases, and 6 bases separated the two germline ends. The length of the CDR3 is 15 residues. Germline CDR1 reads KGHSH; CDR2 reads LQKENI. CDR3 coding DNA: TGTGCCAGCTCACCACCGGGTATCTCCTACAATGAGCAGTTCTTC. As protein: CASSPPGISYNEQFF.

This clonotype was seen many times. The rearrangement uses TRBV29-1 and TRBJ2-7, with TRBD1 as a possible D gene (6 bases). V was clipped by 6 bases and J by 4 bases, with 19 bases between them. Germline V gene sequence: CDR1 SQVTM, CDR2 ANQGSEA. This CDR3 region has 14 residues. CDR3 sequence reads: CSVRTTGQLYEQYF. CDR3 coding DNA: TGCAGCGTGCGCACTACCGGACAGTTATACGAGCAGTACTTC.

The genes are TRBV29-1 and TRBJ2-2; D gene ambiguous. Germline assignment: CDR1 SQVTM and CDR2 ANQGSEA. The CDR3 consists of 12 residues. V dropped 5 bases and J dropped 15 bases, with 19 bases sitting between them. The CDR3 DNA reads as TGCAGCGTTCAAGGGTTGAGCGACCTGATGTTTTTT. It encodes CSVQGLSDLMFF.

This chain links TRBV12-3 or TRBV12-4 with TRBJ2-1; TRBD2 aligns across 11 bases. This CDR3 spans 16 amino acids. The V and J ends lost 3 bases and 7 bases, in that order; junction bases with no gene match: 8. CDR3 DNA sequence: TGTGCCAGCAGTTTTCGCACTAGCGGGAGCCGTAATGAGCAGTTCTTC. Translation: CASSFRTSGSRNEQFF.

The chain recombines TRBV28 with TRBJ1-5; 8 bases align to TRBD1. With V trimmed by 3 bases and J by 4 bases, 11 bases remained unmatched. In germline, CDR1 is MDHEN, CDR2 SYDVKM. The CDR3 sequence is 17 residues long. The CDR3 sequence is CASSFPYLTGANQPQHF. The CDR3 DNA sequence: TGTGCCAGCAGTTTCCCATACCTGACAGGGGCGAATCAGCCCCAGCATTTT.

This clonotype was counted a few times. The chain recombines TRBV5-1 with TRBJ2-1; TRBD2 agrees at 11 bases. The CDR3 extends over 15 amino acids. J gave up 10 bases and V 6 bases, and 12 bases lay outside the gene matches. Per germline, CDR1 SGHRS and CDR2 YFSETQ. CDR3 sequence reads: CASTLAGGPSHEQFF. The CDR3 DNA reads TGCGCCAGCACTTTAGCGGGAGGGCCATCTCACGAGCAGTTCTTC.

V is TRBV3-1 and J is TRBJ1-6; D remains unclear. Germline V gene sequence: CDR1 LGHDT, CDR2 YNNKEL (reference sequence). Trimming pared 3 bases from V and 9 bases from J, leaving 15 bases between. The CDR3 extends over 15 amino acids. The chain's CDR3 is CASSHTGPLSSPLHF. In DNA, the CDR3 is TGTGCCAGCAGCCACACCGGGCCCCTCTCTTCACCCCTCCACTTT.

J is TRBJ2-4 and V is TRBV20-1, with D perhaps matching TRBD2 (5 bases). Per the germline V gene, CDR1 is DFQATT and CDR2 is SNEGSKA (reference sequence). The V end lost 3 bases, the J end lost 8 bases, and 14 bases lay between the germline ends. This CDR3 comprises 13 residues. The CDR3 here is CSARIRDSDIQYF. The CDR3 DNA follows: TGCAGTGCTAGGATACGGGATTCGGACATTCAGTACTTC.

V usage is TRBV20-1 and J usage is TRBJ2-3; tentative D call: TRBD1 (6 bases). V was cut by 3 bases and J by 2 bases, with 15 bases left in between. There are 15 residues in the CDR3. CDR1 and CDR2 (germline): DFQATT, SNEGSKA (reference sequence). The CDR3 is CSASGRGLDTDTQYF. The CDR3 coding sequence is TGCAGTGCTAGCGGCAGGGGCTTGGACACAGATACGCAGTATTTT.

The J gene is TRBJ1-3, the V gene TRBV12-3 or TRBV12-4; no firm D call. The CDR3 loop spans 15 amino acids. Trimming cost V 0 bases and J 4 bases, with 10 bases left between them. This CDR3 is CASSLAHATGNTIYF. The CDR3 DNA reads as TGTGCCAGCAGTTTAGCGCATGCGACGGGAAACACCATATATTTT.

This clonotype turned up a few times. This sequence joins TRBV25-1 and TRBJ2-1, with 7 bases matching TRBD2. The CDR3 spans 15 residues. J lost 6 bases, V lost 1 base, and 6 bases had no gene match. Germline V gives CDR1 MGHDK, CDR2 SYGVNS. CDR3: CASSEWEGRSNEQFF. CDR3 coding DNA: TGTGCCAGCAGTGAATGGGAGGGCCGGAGCAATGAGCAGTTCTTC.

For the CDR3, the DNA is TGCGCCAGCAGCTTGGCCGGGCTAGCGGGGTCCAATGAGCAGTTCTTC. This encodes CASSLAGLAGSNEQFF. This chain connects TRBV5-1 to TRBJ2-1, with 9 bases lining up with TRBD2. CDR1 and CDR2 (germline): SGHRS, YFSETQ. CDR3 length: 16 residues. Trimming removed 0 bases from V and 6 bases from J; junction bases left unmatched: 7.